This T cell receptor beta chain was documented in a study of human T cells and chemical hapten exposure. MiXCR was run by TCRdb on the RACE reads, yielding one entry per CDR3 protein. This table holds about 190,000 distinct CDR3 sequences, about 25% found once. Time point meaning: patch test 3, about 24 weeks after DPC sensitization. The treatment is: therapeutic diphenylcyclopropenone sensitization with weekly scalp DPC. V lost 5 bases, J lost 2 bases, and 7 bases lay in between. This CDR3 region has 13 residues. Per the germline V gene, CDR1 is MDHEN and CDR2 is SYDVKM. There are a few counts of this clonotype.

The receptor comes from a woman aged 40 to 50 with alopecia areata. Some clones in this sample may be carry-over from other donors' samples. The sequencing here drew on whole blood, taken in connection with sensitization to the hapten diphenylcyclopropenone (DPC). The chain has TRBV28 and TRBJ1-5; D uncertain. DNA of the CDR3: TGTGCCAGCAGTCGCCTCGGCAATCAGCCCCAGCATTTT. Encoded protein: CASSRLGNQPQHF.